Listed here are 19 T cell receptor beta chains from one sample, sequenced in a study of T cell responses to AZD1222 COVID-19 vaccine. The repertoire was sequenced with immunoSEQ multiplex PCR; TCRdb's copy has only in-frame clones and lacks some. Seen here are under 200,000 clones, around 87% observed once, and the top ten hold around 2.5%. The specimen comprised peripheral blood, sampled on day 0 of MenACWY control vaccination. Source of these receptors: an adult in good health.

The rearrangement uses TRBV9 and TRBJ2-2; the D is unclear. The V gene lost 4 bases and the J gene lost 0 bases, with 7 bases spanning the gap. This CDR3 has 14 residues. Germline CDR1 SGDLS, CDR2 YYNGEE. The CDR3 bases are TGTGCCAGCAGCCCAGACCCGAACACCGGGGAGCTGTTTTTT. It yields the protein CASSPDPNTGELFF.

The rearrangement uses TRBV6-4 and TRBJ2-1, with D perhaps TRBD2 (5 bases). V lost 6 bases and J 5 bases, leaving 11 bases between the germline ends. This CDR3 comprises 13 residues. CDR1 and CDR2 from the germline V gene are MRHNA and SNTAGT. The CDR3 is CASSVEANNEQFF. The DNA for the CDR3 is TGTGCCAGCAGCGTGGAGGCCAACAATGAGCAGTTCTTC.

The chain combines TRBV5-1 with TRBJ2-1; D possibly corresponds to TRBD1 (5 bases). The V end lost 3 bases, the J end lost 0 bases, and 10 bases lay between the germline ends. The CDR3 is 15 amino acids. In germline, CDR1 is SGHRS, CDR2 YFSETQ. CDR3 amino acids: CASSSQESSYNEQFF. CDR3 DNA sequence: TGCGCCAGCAGCTCACAGGAGAGCTCCTACAATGAGCAGTTCTTC.

In its sample, this clone was seen a few times. The chain carries TRBV4-3 and TRBJ1-6; D call uncertain. The V end lost 0 bases, the J end lost 5 bases, and 8 bases lay between the germline ends. The CDR3 is made up of 15 amino acids. CDR1 is LGHNA, CDR2 YSLEER, per germline. CDR3 in amino acids: CASSQDRIDNSPLHF. The CDR3 DNA reads TGCGCCAGCAGCCAAGACCGGATCGATAATTCACCCCTCCACTTT.

The chain links TRBV4-3 to TRBJ2-5; TRBD1 matches 10 bases. CDR3 length: 15 residues. V shed 1 base, J shed 3 bases, and the junction held 2 bases outside the gene matches. The germline gives CDR1 LGHNA, CDR2 YSLEER. The CDR3 reads CASSQGTGGKETQYF. DNA of the CDR3: TGCGCCAGCAGCCAAGGGACAGGGGGAAAAGAGACCCAGTACTTC.

This chain links TRBV6-5 with TRBJ2-7; tentatively, D is TRBD1 (6 bases). Per the germline V gene, CDR1 is MNHEY and CDR2 is SVGAGI. This CDR3 has 14 amino acids. V lost 6 bases, J lost 1 base, and 13 bases lay in between. CDR3 loop: CASSPGATSYEQYF. CDR3 nucleotide sequence: TGTGCCAGCAGCCCAGGGGCTACTTCCTACGAGCAGTACTTC.

The rearrangement joins TRBV5-4 to TRBJ1-2, with a tentative D call TRBD1 (6 bases). The V and J ends lost 4 bases and 5 bases respectively, with 12 bases between them. The CDR3 is made up of 13 amino acids. Looked up from germline, CDR1 is SGHNT and CDR2 is YYREEE (reference sequence). Written as DNA, the CDR3 is TGTGCCAGCAGCCGCGGGGGCGGATATGGCTACACCTTC. Protein product: CASSRGGGYGYTF.

The V call is TRBV2, the J call TRBJ1-1, with a tentative D call TRBD1 (5 bases). Germline V gene lookup returns CDR1 SNHLY and CDR2 FYNNEI. This CDR3 has 16 residues. V was cut by 4 bases and J by 0 bases, with 15 bases left in between. CDR3 nucleotides: TGTGCCAGCAGTGGGGGAGGGGCAGAAATGAACACTGAAGCTTTCTTT. This codes for CASSGGGAEMNTEAFF.

V gene TRBV6-5 combines with J gene TRBJ2-1; TRBD2 matches 10 bases. The CDR3 runs 15 residues. V gave up 7 bases and J gave up 6 bases; unmatched junction bases: 9. CDR1 and CDR2 from the germline V gene are MNHEY and SVGAGI. CDR3 DNA sequence: TGTGCCAGCACCAGCCCACTAGCGGGGATCAATGAGCAGTTCTTC. Amino acids: CASTSPLAGINEQFF.

The chain combines TRBV6-1 with TRBJ2-5; D is possibly TRBD2 (6 bases). With 2 bases removed from V and 1 base from J, the gap between germline ends came to 14 bases. The CDR3 is 16 amino acids. Germline lookup yields CDR1 MNHNS and CDR2 SASEGT. The CDR3 loop is CASSEITGTPQETQYF. The CDR3 DNA is TGTGCCAGCAGTGAAATCACTGGGACTCCCCAAGAGACCCAGTACTTC.

The chain couples TRBV7-3 to TRBJ2-2; 7 bases agree with TRBD2. The length of the CDR3 is 16 residues. Germline V gene sequence: CDR1 SGHTA, CDR2 FQGTGA. Unmatched junction bases numbered 11, after V lost 3 bases and J lost 7 bases. The CDR3 coding sequence is TGTGCCAGCAGCTTGACCCACAGTGGGGGGGTCGGGGAGCTGTTTTTT. It yields the protein CASSLTHSGGVGELFF.

The table lists this clone with a count of one. V gene TRBV6-2 or TRBV6-3 combines with J gene TRBJ2-7, with TRBD1 as a possible D gene (6 bases). Germline loops: CDR1 MNHEY, CDR2 SVGEGT. There are 15 residues in the CDR3. V lost 0 bases and J lost 1, with 10 bases in between. The CDR3 loop reads CASSYSDSGSYEQYF. Here the CDR3 DNA reads TGTGCCAGCAGTTACTCGGACAGTGGTTCCTACGAGCAGTACTTC.

The V gene is TRBV19, the J gene TRBJ2-1; 11 bases align to TRBD2. Germline V gene sequence: CDR1 LNHDA, CDR2 SQIVND (reference sequence). J gave up 4 bases and V 5 bases, and 4 bases lay outside the gene matches. The CDR3 sequence is 15 residues long. The CDR3 DNA reads TGTGCCAGTAGTTATAGCGGGGGGGAATACAATGAGCAGTTCTTC. Its translation is CASSYSGGEYNEQFF.

The rearrangement links TRBV19 to TRBJ2-2; 7 bases map to TRBD2. Germline trimming cut 5 bases from V and 3 bases from J; bases unmatched to any gene: 6. The CDR3 consists of 15 residues. CDR1 is LNHDA, CDR2 SQIVND, per germline (reference sequence). Here the CDR3 reads CASSGWDYHTGELFF. Written as DNA, the CDR3 is TGTGCCAGTAGTGGATGGGACTACCACACCGGGGAGCTGTTTTTT.

The CDR3 is CASSIGASPSQHF. In DNA form, the CDR3 reads TGTGCCAGTAGTATAGGGGCGTCTCCGTCCCAGCATTTT. V usage is TRBV19 and J usage is TRBJ1-5; D is unresolved. This CDR3 region has 13 residues. V lost 1 base, J lost 11 bases, and 12 bases lay in between. The germline V gene encodes CDR1 LNHDA and CDR2 SQIVND (reference sequence). Drawing the rest from reference TRBV19 and TRBJ1-5, the complete variable domain is DGGITQSPKYLFRKEGQNVTLSCEQNLNHDAMYWYRQDPGQGLRLIYYSQIVNDFQKGDIAEGYSVSREKKESFPLTVTSAQKNPTAFYLCASSIGASPSQHFGDGTRLSIL.

This chain uses TRBV28 with TRBJ2-5, with TRBD1 as a possible D gene (5 bases). V lost 2 bases, J lost 2 bases, and 18 bases lay in between. The CDR3 totals 17 residues. Germline V CDR1 and CDR2: MDHEN, SYDVKM. CDR3 region: CASSLSREGVRQETQYF. The CDR3 nucleotides are TGTGCCAGCAGTTTAAGCAGGGAAGGGGTTAGGCAAGAGACCCAGTACTTC.

The V call is TRBV6-5, the J call TRBJ1-1, with a tentative D call TRBD1 (6 bases). V was trimmed by 2 bases and J by 0 bases, leaving 10 bases between them. The CDR3 spans 15 residues. The germline V gene encodes CDR1 MNHEY and CDR2 SVGAGI. The CDR3 is CASSYGQLLNTEAFF. The CDR3 nucleotides are TGTGCCAGCAGTTACGGACAGCTATTGAACACTGAAGCTTTCTTT.

V usage is TRBV5-6 and J usage is TRBJ1-6; D possibly corresponds to TRBD1 (5 bases). V dropped 4 bases and J dropped 9 bases, with 17 bases sitting between them. CDR3 length: 15 residues. Germline V gene data show CDR1 as SGHDT and CDR2 as YYEEEE. CDR3 coding DNA: TGTGCCAGCAGCCCCTTGGACACGAAGAGTTCACCCCTCCACTTT. It encodes CASSPLDTKSSPLHF.

This rearrangement joins TRBV5-1 to TRBJ2-7, with 7 bases lining up with TRBD1. J gave up 3 bases and V 4 bases, and 10 bases lay outside the gene matches. The CDR3 loop spans 15 amino acids. Per the germline V gene, CDR1 is SGHRS and CDR2 is YFSETQ. CDR3 protein: CASSTWDSGYYEQYF. The CDR3 DNA is TGCGCCAGCAGCACCTGGGACAGTGGGTACTACGAGCAGTACTTC.